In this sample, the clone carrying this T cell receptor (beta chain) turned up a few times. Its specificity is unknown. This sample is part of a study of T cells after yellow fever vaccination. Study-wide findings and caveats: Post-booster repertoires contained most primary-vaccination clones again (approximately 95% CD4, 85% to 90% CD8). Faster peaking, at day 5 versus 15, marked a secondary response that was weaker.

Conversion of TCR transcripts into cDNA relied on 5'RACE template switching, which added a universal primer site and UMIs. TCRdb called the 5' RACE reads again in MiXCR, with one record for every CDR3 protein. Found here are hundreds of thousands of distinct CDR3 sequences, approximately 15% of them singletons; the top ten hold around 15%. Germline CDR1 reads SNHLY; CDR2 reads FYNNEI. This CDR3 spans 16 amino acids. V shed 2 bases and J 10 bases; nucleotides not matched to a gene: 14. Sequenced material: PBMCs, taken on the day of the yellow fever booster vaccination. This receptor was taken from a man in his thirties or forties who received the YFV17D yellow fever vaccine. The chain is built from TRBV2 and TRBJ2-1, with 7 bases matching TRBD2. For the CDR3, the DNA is TGTGCCAGCAGTGAACGGGCGGGAGTTCCCTTTTCGGAGCAGTTCTTC. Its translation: CASSERAGVPFSEQFF. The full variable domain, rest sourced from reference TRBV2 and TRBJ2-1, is EPEVTQTPSHQVTQMGQEVILRCVPISNHLYFYWYRQILGQKVEFLVSFYNNEISEKSEIFDDQFSVERPDGSNFTLKIRSTKLEDSAMYFCASSERAGVPFSEQFFGPGTRLTVL.